The T cell receptor beta chain under discussion was sequenced for a study of CD8 T cells in ankylosing spondylitis. Study outcomes and limitations: What seemed typical of ankylosing spondylitis blood was a TCR beta motif built from 7 or 8 highly homologous variants. As reported, disease-linked clones showed significant enrichment in matched ankylosing spondylitis synovial fluid. Some motif variants had been reported before (in reactive arthritis synovial fluid and blood).

In its sample, this clonotype was seen many times. Its antigen remains unknown. For TCR beta, libraries came from quantitative 5'-RACE with molecular barcodes. TCRdb re-called the 5' RACE reads with MiXCR, one entry per CDR3 protein. The sample contains hundreds of thousands of distinct CDR3 sequences, 12% of which appear only once. With V trimmed by 8 bases and J by 2 bases, 6 bases remained unmatched. CDR1 and CDR2 (germline): SEHNR, FQNEAQ (reference sequence). This CDR3 is 14 amino acids long. The receptor comes from a male donor with ankylosing spondylitis. Input material: blood, either unsorted or a sorted T cell fraction (not recorded which). J is TRBJ2-7 and V is TRBV7-9, with 10 bases fitting TRBD2. The CDR3 sequence is CASGILAGAYEQYF. The CDR3 DNA reads as TGTGCCAGCGGGATCCTAGCGGGGGCCTACGAGCAGTACTTC.